The present T cell receptor (beta chain) was sequenced within a study of T cells in localized non-small cell lung cancer. General observations from the study: Longer survival (overall) was linked to higher T cell density in blood. Uninvolved adjacent lung had the highest recorded T cell clonality, with tumor below it. A median of around 58 clones ranked among the top 100 in tumor appeared in adjacent lung. Since sequencing was restricted to only one region of the tumor, intratumor heterogeneity remains a possibility.

This table comes from immunoSEQ multiplex PCR, and its TCRdb copy is limited to in-frame clones, with some not included. The sample records 90,000 to 95,000 clones, approximately 90% being singletons. Of note for this clone: Antigen: not known.

Material: PBMCs, obtained before any cancer treatment. This receptor was obtained from a woman aged 40-75 years with stage II squamous cell lung carcinoma.

The CDR3 spells CASSVPALGVYGYTF. CDR3 bases: TGTGCCAGTAGTGTCCCCGCTCTAGGGGTCTATGGCTACACCTTC. The chain combines TRBV19 with TRBJ1-2, with D possibly matching TRBD1 (5 bases). Germline CDR1 reads LNHDA; CDR2 reads SQIVND (reference sequence). The CDR3 length is 15 residues. V lost 5 bases and J 4 bases, leaving 17 bases between the germline ends.